A selection of T cell receptor beta chains follows, all from one sample in a study of control samples from healthy donors and cancer patients. The protocol was immunoSEQ multiplex PCR, while the TCRdb copy is restricted to in-frame clones and leaves out a portion. The sample records 150,000 or so clones, about 94% being singletons. The sequenced sample was blood. The receptors were sampled from a woman aged 40 to 50 in good health. Both conserved end residues are part of each CDR3. Fields, in order: V gene, D gene, J gene, clone size, CDR3 DNA, CDR3 protein. D genes are given only for firm matches. Clone size is shown for a subset of rows, as once, few, many or a class of expanded clone.

TRBV5-4	TRBD1	TRBJ1-1	NA	TGTGCCAGCAGCCCAATGAGGACAGGGAACACTGAAGCTTTCTTT	CASSPMRTGNTEAFF
TRBV7-7	TRBD2	TRBJ2-1	NA	TGTGCTAGCAGCTTAGCCAGCGGGACCTACAATGAGCAGTTCTTC	CASSLASGTYNEQFF
TRBV19	NA	TRBJ1-1	NA	TGTGCCAGTAGTATCGGAAGGGACACTGAAGCTTTCTTT	CASSIGRDTEAFF
TRBV7-9	TRBD1	TRBJ1-1	NA	TGTGCCAGCAGTCGACAGGGGGCGGACACTGAAGCTTTCTTT	CASSRQGADTEAFF
TRBV7-2	TRBD2	TRBJ2-1	NA	TGTGCCAGCAGCCCCCCGGGACTAGCGGGTCCAAACAATGAGCAGTTCTTC	CASSPPGLAGPNNEQFF
TRBV19	NA	TRBJ1-6	NA	TGTGCCAGTAGTGGGGGCGCCAGGGGCGATAATTCACCCCTCCACTTT	CASSGGARGDNSPLHF
TRBV3-1/TRBV3-2	TRBD2	TRBJ2-1	NA	TGTGCCAGTAAGCGGGAGGGCTCCTACAATGAGCAGTTCTTC	CASKREGSYNEQFF
TRBV5-1	TRBD1	TRBJ1-2	NA	TGCGCCAGCAGAAATGACAGGGTGCTGGACTATGGCTACACCTTC	CASRNDRVLDYGYTF
TRBV14	TRBD1	TRBJ1-2	NA	TGTGCCAGCAGCCAACAGGGGGCGGATTATGGCTACACCTTC	CASSQQGADYGYTF
TRBV27	TRBD1	TRBJ1-1	NA	TGTGCCAGTCGGACAGGGGCGAACACTGAAGCTTTCTTT	CASRTGANTEAFF
TRBV6-2/TRBV6-3	NA	TRBJ2-1	NA	TGTGCCAGCAGTTACGCCGGAACAGGGCGAGGTTACAATGAGCAGTTCTTC	CASSYAGTGRGYNEQFF
TRBV7-3	TRBD1	TRBJ2-1	NA	TGTGCCAGCAGCTCACAGGGGACAGGGGGCGGTGAGCAGTTCTTC	CASSSQGTGGGEQFF
TRBV10-1	NA	TRBJ2-5	once	TGCGCCAGCACTCTGGGGCCAGGGGTGTACCAAGAGACCCAGTACTTC	CASTLGPGVYQETQYF
TRBV5-6	NA	TRBJ1-5	NA	TGTGCCAGCAGCAAAAGACTCCCGGGCGGTCAGCCCCAGCATTTT	CASSKRLPGGQPQHF
TRBV2	NA	TRBJ1-6	NA	TGTGCCAGCAGTGGGGAGAGCTCCTATAATTCACCCCTCCACTTT	CASSGESSYNSPLHF
TRBV7-2	NA	TRBJ1-2	NA	TGTGCCAGCAGTCAATTGGGGTCGGGCTATGGCTACACCTTC	CASSQLGSGYGYTF
TRBV7-2	NA	TRBJ2-2	NA	TGTGCCAGCAGCTTATTACCCACCGGGGAGCTGTTTTTT	CASSLLPTGELFF
TRBV19	NA	TRBJ1-2	once	TGTGCCAGTAGGGATCTCTCCTATGGCTACACCTTC	CASRDLSYGYTF
TRBV5-4	TRBD1	TRBJ1-6	NA	TGTGCCAGCAGCTTCAAGGGACAGGGAAATTCACCCCTCCACTTT	CASSFKGQGNSPLHF
TRBV4-3	NA	TRBJ1-6	NA	TGCGCCAGCAGCCAAGATTCAGGGGTCAATTCACCCCTCCACTTT	CASSQDSGVNSPLHF
TRBV7-2	TRBD2	TRBJ2-1	NA	TGTGCCAGCAGCTTGAGGACTAGCGCGTCTTTCAGCTCCTACAATGAGCAGTTCTTC	CASSLRTSASFSSYNEQFF
TRBV6-6	TRBD1	TRBJ2-1	NA	TGTGCCAGCAGGCGGGACAGGGGGCCTTACAATGAGCAGTTCTTC	CASRRDRGPYNEQFF
TRBV11-1	NA	TRBJ2-1	NA	TGTGCCAGCAGCTTAGATTGGGGAAGGAATGAGCAGTTCTTC	CASSLDWGRNEQFF
TRBV28	TRBD1	TRBJ1-1	NA	TGTGCCAGCAGTCGGACAGGGGGCGTTCTTACTGAAGCTTTCTTT	CASSRTGGVLTEAFF
TRBV18	NA	TRBJ1-1	NA	TGTGCCAGCTCACCCAATTCTCCGCAGAGTGAAGCTTTCTTT	CASSPNSPQSEAFF
TRBV6-6	TRBD1	TRBJ1-4	NA	TGTGCCAGCAGGAGACAGGGGGGGAATGAAAAACTGTTTTTT	CASRRQGGNEKLFF
TRBV6-2/TRBV6-3	NA	TRBJ1-2	NA	TGTGCCAGCAGTTACTCATCCGGCCTCGGGGGCTATGGCTACACCTTC	CASSYSSGLGGYGYTF
TRBV7-2	NA	TRBJ1-1	once	TGTGCCAGCAGCTTAGAACGGCAGACTGAAGCTTTCTTT	CASSLERQTEAFF
TRBV7-2	TRBD2	TRBJ2-3	NA	TGTGCCAGCAGCCCCGTCGGGACTAGATACACAGATACGCAGTATTTT	CASSPVGTRYTDTQYF
TRBV29-1	NA	TRBJ1-1	NA	TGCAGCGTTGAAGATCCCCGGGAGGGAACTGAAGCTTTCTTT	CSVEDPREGTEAFF
TRBV18	NA	TRBJ2-5	NA	TGTGCCAGCTCACCCGCTAACCTCCAAGAGACCCAGTACTTC	CASSPANLQETQYF
TRBV7-8	NA	TRBJ2-1	NA	TGTGCCAGCAGCCCTTTAAGAAGCAATGAGCAGTTCTTC	CASSPLRSNEQFF
TRBV7-2	NA	TRBJ1-2	NA	TGTGCCAGCAGCTTACATGGGGATGCTGGCTACACCTTC	CASSLHGDAGYTF
TRBV29-1	TRBD1	TRBJ2-5	NA	TGCAGCGTTCCACCCCCGGGTGACAGGGGGCGAGAGACCCAGTACTTC	CSVPPPGDRGRETQYF
TRBV5-1	TRBD1	TRBJ1-1	NA	TGCGCCAGCAGCGTAATACAGGGGCAGAACACTGAAGCTTTCTTT	CASSVIQGQNTEAFF
TRBV6-5	NA	TRBJ2-7	NA	TGTGCCAGCAGTCCCAACTCCTACGAGCAGTACTTC	CASSPNSYEQYF
TRBV10-3	NA	TRBJ1-1	NA	TGTGCCATCCTTAACCGGGACGCTGGAGTGAACACTGAAGCTTTCTTT	CAILNRDAGVNTEAFF
TRBV6-2/TRBV6-3	NA	TRBJ2-2	NA	TGTGCCAGCAGTTACTCCTGGGACACCGGGGAGCTGTTTTTT	CASSYSWDTGELFF
TRBV5-6	TRBD1	TRBJ1-3	NA	TGTGCCAGCAGCTTTTACACTGCAGGGGGCCGGCTCTCTGGAAACACCATATATTTT	CASSFYTAGGRLSGNTIYF
TRBV30	TRBD1	TRBJ2-5	NA	TGTGCCTACATATCCAACAGGGGAGAGACCCAGTACTTC	CAYISNRGETQYF
TRBV6-5	NA	TRBJ1-2	NA	TGTGCCAGCAGCTACCGAGCTAACTATGGCTACACCTTC	CASSYRANYGYTF
TRBV28	NA	TRBJ1-2	once	TGTGCCAGCAGTAGAGGGACTTTCTATGGCTACACCTTC	CASSRGTFYGYTF
TRBV29-1	NA	TRBJ2-7	NA	TGCAGCGTTGGGGGAGGACAAAACTCCTACGAGCAGTACTTC	CSVGGGQNSYEQYF
TRBV4-3	TRBD1	TRBJ1-4	NA	TGCGCCAGCAGTCGGGACAGGGGTTCAGCAACTAATGAAAAACTGTTTTTT	CASSRDRGSATNEKLFF
TRBV4-1	TRBD1	TRBJ2-7	NA	TGCGCCAGCAGCCAGAACCCGGGACAGGTTGGGGGAGAGCAGTACTTC	CASSQNPGQVGGEQYF
TRBV12-3/TRBV12-4	NA	TRBJ2-5	NA	TGTGCCAGCAGTTTATGGGGGCAAGAGACCCAGTACTTC	CASSLWGQETQYF
TRBV2	TRBD1	TRBJ2-3	NA	TGTGCCAGCAGTGAAGGCGTGGGACAGGTGACAGATACGCAGTATTTT	CASSEGVGQVTDTQYF